The 10 T cell receptor beta chains below all came from one sample that was sequenced in a study of tumor-infiltrating T cells and Merkel cell polyomavirus. Clones were sequenced by immunoSEQ multiplex PCR, and TCRdb holds only the in-frame ones, with some missing. In the table there are approximately 250 clones, roughly 87% of which are singletons. All patients' tumors stained robustly positive for Merkel cell polyomavirus Large T antigen by immunohistochemistry. The sequencing sample was made of Merkel cell polyomavirus peptide tetramer+ CD8+ T cells sorted from blood. The receptors come from a man in his sixties with Merkel cell carcinoma.

J is TRBJ1-5 and V is TRBV6-5; a possible D gene is TRBD1 (5 bases). V was pared by 9 bases and J by 3 bases, with 15 bases between. Per germline, CDR1 MNHEY and CDR2 SVGAGI. This CDR3 is 14 amino acids long. The CDR3 nucleotides are TGTGCCAGTAGACAGCGTGGGGACAATCAGCCCCAGCATTTT. Its protein is CASRQRGDNQPQHF.

This clone has more than one count but fewer than ten. The junction differs from germline at one of its ends, possibly a read error. CDR3 in DNA: TGTGCCAGCACCCCTAACGACTCCTACGTGCAGTACTTC. It translates to CASTPNDSYVQYF. This chain connects TRBV6-5 to TRBJ2-7, with D unclear. CDR1 and CDR2 from the germline V gene are MNHEY and SVGAGI. CDR3 length equals 13 residues.

V gene TRBV4-2 combines with J gene TRBJ2-3; D is possibly TRBD1 (5 bases). In germline, CDR1 is LGHNA, CDR2 YNFKEQ. The CDR3 runs 15 residues. Trimming took off 0 bases at V and 5 bases at J, with 12 bases between the two ends. The DNA of the CDR3 is TGTGCCAGCAGCCAAGAAGGCAGGGAAGGAGATACGCAGTATTTT. Amino acids: CASSQEGREGDTQYF.

V is TRBV6-9 and J is TRBJ1-2; no clear D gene. V was shortened by 5 bases and J by 4 bases, with 38 bases between the two germline ends. This CDR3 contains 22 residues. Germline V gene lookup returns CDR1 MNHGY and CDR2 SVAAGI. The CDR3 DNA follows: TGTGCCAGCAGTCCAACCCGGCCTTACGGAAAGACCTATGGCGGAAAGACCTATGGCTACACCTTC. Protein sequence: CASSPTRPYGKTYGGKTYGYTF.

This rearrangement joins TRBV6-5 to TRBJ2-6; perhaps TRBD1 as D (6 bases). From germline, CDR1 is MNHEY and CDR2 SVGAGI. This CDR3 region has 15 residues. V lost 6 bases to trimming and J lost 4 bases, with 13 bases between them. CDR3: CASSRTGTGANVLTF. CDR3 nucleotide sequence: TGTGCCAGCAGCAGAACAGGGACAGGGGCCAACGTCCTGACTTTC.

A word on this clone: Other DNA sequences in the sample encode the same CDR3. The rearrangement uses TRBV11-2 and TRBJ2-1; D is ambiguous. In germline, CDR1 is SGHAT, CDR2 FQNNGV. Trimming pared 3 bases from V and 8 bases from J, leaving 11 bases between. The CDR3 is made up of 13 amino acids. The CDR3 reads CASSFFRLDEQFF. Here the CDR3 DNA reads TGTGCCAGCAGCTTCTTTCGACTCGATGAGCAGTTCTTC.

This chain links TRBV4-1 with TRBJ2-1; tentative D call: TRBD2 (6 bases). CDR1 and CDR2 (germline): MGHRA, YSYEKL. CDR3 length: 14 residues. V gave up 0 bases and J gave up 7 bases, with 10 bases separating them. CDR3 amino acids: CASSQDSGGNEQFF. In DNA form, the CDR3 reads TGCGCCAGCAGCCAAGATAGCGGAGGGAATGAGCAGTTCTTC.

The chain joins TRBV18 to TRBJ2-3, with D possibly being TRBD1 (5 bases). V dropped 3 bases and J dropped 0 bases, with 7 bases sitting between them. The length of the CDR3 is 14 residues. Germline CDR1 KGHSH, CDR2 LQKENI. The CDR3 DNA sequence: TGTGCCAGCTCACCGACAGACAGCACAGATACGCAGTATTTT. This codes for CASSPTDSTDTQYF.

In this sample, this clone turned up once. The V gene is TRBV6-5, the J gene TRBJ2-1, with D possibly being TRBD2 (6 bases). Trimming took off 5 bases at V and 7 bases at J, with 12 bases between the two ends. Germline assignment: CDR1 MNHEY and CDR2 SVGAGI. The CDR3 runs 13 residues. CDR3 loop: CASSGGTPNEQFF. For the CDR3, the DNA is TGTGCCAGCAGTGGCGGGACCCCGAATGAGCAGTTCTTC.

This clone was counted a single time. V and J are TRBV30 and TRBJ1-2, with 8 bases aligning to TRBD1. This CDR3 contains 12 residues. The V and J ends lost 6 bases and 4 bases, in that order; junction bases with no gene match: 4. CDR1 and CDR2 (germline): GTSNPN, SVGIG (reference sequence). Here the CDR3 reads CACLTGGYGYTF. The CDR3, as DNA: TGTGCCTGTCTCACAGGGGGCTATGGCTACACCTTC.